These 15 T cell receptor beta chains came from one sample sequenced in a study of T cell responses to AZD1222 COVID-19 vaccine. Method: immunoSEQ multiplex PCR; TCRdb's copy keeps in-frame clones and lacks some. The sample consists of 100,000 to 150,000 clones, 88% of them appearing once. The sequences come from peripheral blood, collected on day 0 of AZD1222 vaccination. Receptors were obtained from an adult in good health.

Here the CDR3 reads CASSQGTYEQYF. DNA of the CDR3: TGCGCCAGCAGCCAGGGTACCTACGAGCAGTACTTC. The chain has TRBV5-1 and TRBJ2-7; possible D gene TRBD1, 5 bases. The germline V and J ends were trimmed by 4 bases and 2 bases, with 7 bases remaining between them. Looked up from germline, CDR1 is SGHRS and CDR2 is YFSETQ. This CDR3 contains 12 residues.

The J gene is TRBJ2-7, the V gene TRBV6-5; D is ambiguous. The germline V gene has CDR1 MNHEY and CDR2 SVGAGI. The CDR3 is 13 amino acids. Trimming shortened V by 7 bases and J by 1 base, and 11 bases separated the two germline ends. The CDR3: CASTRDLSYEQYF. CDR3 in DNA: TGTGCCAGCACGCGCGATCTTTCCTACGAGCAGTACTTC.

The CDR3 nucleotides read TGTGCCAGCAGCTCCGGGACAGCCTTACGCTATGGCTACACCTTC. Translated, it gives CASSSGTALRYGYTF. This chain links TRBV7-2 with TRBJ1-2; 7 positions agree with TRBD1. J lost 4 bases, V lost 4 bases, and 9 bases had no gene match. CDR1 and CDR2 from the germline V gene are SGHTA and FQGNSA. The CDR3 is 15 amino acids.

This chain joins TRBV5-1 and TRBJ1-2; 7 bases agree with TRBD1. Trimming at V came to 6 bases and at J to 1 base, leaving 6 bases not matched to a gene. Germline-derived CDR1 and CDR2 are SGHRS and YFSETQ. The CDR3 spans 14 residues. CDR3 in amino acids: CASTPGTVNYGYTF. CDR3 nucleotides: TGCGCCAGCACACCCGGGACAGTTAACTATGGCTACACCTTC.

The CDR3 region is CASSQVRGSSYEQYF. The CDR3 nucleotides are TGCGCCAGCAGCCAAGTGAGGGGGAGCTCCTACGAGCAGTACTTC. The chain recombines TRBV4-3 with TRBJ2-7; tentatively, D is TRBD1 (6 bases). Germline CDR1 and CDR2: LGHNA and YSLEER. The CDR3 runs to 15 residues. V was shortened by 1 base and J by 0 bases, with 10 bases between the two germline ends.

The chain employs TRBV14 and TRBJ1-1; possible D gene TRBD1, 5 bases. From germline, CDR1 is SGHDN and CDR2 FVKESK. V lost 2 bases, J lost 0 bases, and 16 bases lay in between. This CDR3 region has 17 residues. Here the CDR3 DNA reads TGTGCCAGCAGCCAAAAGCAGGGTCGGGGTGTGAACACTGAAGCTTTCTTT. Translation gives CASSQKQGRGVNTEAFF.

V usage is TRBV9 and J usage is TRBJ2-2, with D perhaps matching TRBD1 (6 bases). V was cut by 0 bases and J by 6 bases, with 9 bases left in between. The CDR3 covers 14 residues. From germline, CDR1 is SGDLS and CDR2 YYNGEE. The CDR3 DNA reads as TGTGCCAGCAGCGTAGAGGGGGTCCCCGGGGAGCTGTTTTTT. It is translated as CASSVEGVPGELFF.

The CDR3 nucleotides are TGTGCCACCAGTGATTCCCCCGGGGACACCGGGGAGCTGTTTTTT. This translates into CATSDSPGDTGELFF. This chain links TRBV24-1 with TRBJ2-2; maybe TRBD2 (5 bases). The germline V and J ends were trimmed by 2 bases and 3 bases, with 9 bases remaining between them. The CDR3 length is 15 residues. The germline V gene has CDR1 KGHDR and CDR2 SFDVKD.

The chain joins TRBV12-5 to TRBJ1-3; D unclear. Per the germline V gene, CDR1 is LGHNT and CDR2 is FRNRAP. Trimming took off 1 base at V and 0 bases at J, with 7 bases between the two ends. There are 15 residues in the CDR3. The CDR3 here is CASGLDSISGNTIYF. The CDR3 region has the DNA TGTGCTAGTGGTTTGGATAGTATCTCTGGAAACACCATATATTTT.

This clone has just one count. V gene TRBV3-1 (or the pseudogene TRBV3-2) combines with J gene TRBJ2-1; TRBD2 aligns across 10 bases. This CDR3 contains 17 residues. With V trimmed by 4 bases and J by 7 bases, 13 bases remained unmatched. Germline assignment: CDR1 LGHDT and CDR2 YNNKEL (reference sequence). The CDR3 reads CASSLGPSGSVLNEQFF. For the CDR3, the DNA is TGTGCCAGCAGCCTGGGGCCTAGCGGGAGCGTGTTGAATGAGCAGTTCTTC.

J is TRBJ2-3 and V is TRBV5-1, with a possible D match to TRBD2 (5 bases). The CDR3 length is 16 residues. Germline assignment: CDR1 SGHRS and CDR2 YFSETQ. V shed 0 bases and J shed 0 bases, with 11 bases lying between them. CDR3 region: CASSLGLTRSTDTQYF. The CDR3 DNA is TGCGCCAGCAGCTTGGGACTAACTCGTAGCACAGATACGCAGTATTTT.

V is TRBV27 and J is TRBJ2-7, with 13 bases fitting TRBD2. The CDR3 loop spans 16 amino acids. Germline V gives CDR1 MNHEY, CDR2 SMNVEV (reference sequence). V shed 4 bases and J 5 bases; nucleotides not matched to a gene: 8. The DNA of the CDR3 is TGTGCCAGCAGTTGGCCGACTAGCGGGAGGTCCCACGAGCAGTACTTC. It is translated as CASSWPTSGRSHEQYF.

The rearrangement joins TRBV4-1 to TRBJ2-5, with 8 bases identical to TRBD2. J lost 0 bases, V lost 3 bases, and 6 bases had no gene match. CDR3 length: 16 residues. The germline CDR1 and CDR2 sequences are MGHRA and YSYEKL. Here the CDR3 DNA reads TGCGCCAGCAGCCAGGGACTAGGCGACTACCAAGAGACCCAGTACTTC. Translated: CASSQGLGDYQETQYF.

V is TRBV9 and J is TRBJ1-1; D is undetermined. The germline V and J ends were trimmed by 3 bases and 1 base, with 4 bases remaining between them. The V gene's germline CDR1 is SGDLS and CDR2 YYNGEE. CDR3 length: 12 amino acids. CDR3 residues: CASSGGNTEAFF. The CDR3 nucleotides read TGTGCCAGCAGCGGAGGGAACACTGAAGCTTTCTTT.

The chain links TRBV11-2 to TRBJ1-1, with D unclear. This CDR3 is built from 19 residues. CDR1 is SGHAT and CDR2 is FQNNGV in the germline V gene. V lost 2 bases and J lost 1, with 23 bases in between. The CDR3 loop reads CASSLWPRGEGGRNTEAFF. In nucleotides, the CDR3 is TGTGCCAGCAGCTTATGGCCCCGGGGTGAGGGAGGGAGGAACACTGAAGCTTTCTTT. Looking up the rest from reference TRBV11-2 and TRBJ1-1 gives the full variable domain: EAGVAQSPRYKIIEKRQSVAFWCNPISGHATLYWYQQILGQGPKLLIQFQNNGVVDDSQLPKDRFSAERLKGVDSTLKIQPAKLEDSAVYLCASSLWPRGEGGRNTEAFFGQGTRLTVV.